This TCR beta chain was sequenced during a study of blood T cells in healthy people across ages. Regarding the study as a whole: A strong correlation was seen between TCR beta diversity and naive T cell percentage.

A sample-barcoded 5' primer and a J-beta primer mix were used in a second PCR of roughly 7 to 11 cycles. TCRdb re-analysed the 5' RACE reads in MiXCR, keeping a single row per CDR3 protein. The sample shows about 1,400,000 distinct CDR3 sequences, approximately 59% of them seen only once. The length of the CDR3 is 17 residues. The germline V gene has CDR1 MNHEY and CDR2 SMNVEV (reference sequence). V dropped 2 bases and J dropped 0 bases, with 16 bases sitting between them. This clonotype was seen a handful of times. Its specificity is unknown. The chain links TRBV27 to TRBJ1-2, with D possibly matching TRBD1 (6 bases). The sequencing sample was made of blood. The TCR comes from a man between 18 and 35 years old in good health. The CDR3, as DNA: TGTGCCAGCAGTTTAAAGCGTACAGGGTCGGCTAACTATGGCTACACCTTC. Its translation: CASSLKRTGSANYGYTF.